A selection of T cell receptor beta chains follows, all from one sample in a study of identical twins. TCRdb re-called the 5' RACE reads with MiXCR, one entry per CDR3 protein. The sample lists about 720,000 distinct CDR3 sequences, over 15% seen once, with 13% in the top ten. Another study also made use of these data, one on T cells expressing NK-cell markers.

The sequencing sample was made of PBMCs. The receptors derive from a woman between 18 and 29 years old in good health. CDR3s include the opening cysteine and the closing phenylalanine or tryptophan. D genes are given only for firm matches. Clone size is not always given. Where it is, it says once, few, many or a class for expanded clones.

CDR3 protein: CSAPGGTIEQFF; CDR3 length: 12; J gene: TRBJ2-1; D gene: TRBD2; clone size: NA; V gene: TRBV20-1
CDR3 protein: CSARDPSTGGTGELFF; CDR3 length: 16; J gene: TRBJ2-2; D gene: TRBD1; clone size: many; V gene: TRBV20-1
CDR3 protein: CASSTGGLNTEAFF; CDR3 length: 14; J gene: TRBJ1-1; D gene: NA; clone size: many; V gene: TRBV7-9
CDR3 protein: CSARDRKNTEAFF; CDR3 length: 13; J gene: TRBJ1-1; D gene: TRBD1; clone size: few; V gene: TRBV20-1
CDR3 protein: CASSYQGYYEQYF; CDR3 length: 13; J gene: TRBJ2-7; D gene: NA; clone size: NA; V gene: TRBV6-2/TRBV6-3
CDR3 protein: CSARDPRPYYEQYF; CDR3 length: 14; J gene: TRBJ2-7; D gene: NA; clone size: NA; V gene: TRBV20-1
CDR3 protein: CASSSTRARETQYF; CDR3 length: 14; J gene: TRBJ2-5; D gene: NA; clone size: few; V gene: TRBV18
CDR3 protein: CASSLERQNNEQFF; CDR3 length: 14; J gene: TRBJ2-1; D gene: NA; clone size: NA; V gene: TRBV5-1
CDR3 protein: CASSQGGFLEAFF; CDR3 length: 13; J gene: TRBJ1-1; D gene: TRBD1; clone size: NA; V gene: TRBV18
CDR3 protein: CASSLRGTSGGRWAQYF; CDR3 length: 17; J gene: TRBJ2-5; D gene: TRBD2; clone size: NA; V gene: TRBV27
CDR3 protein: CAIGGLGTEAFF; CDR3 length: 12; J gene: TRBJ1-1; D gene: NA; clone size: few; V gene: TRBV10-3
CDR3 protein: CASSYGRPTQAFF; CDR3 length: 13; J gene: TRBJ1-1; D gene: NA; clone size: NA; V gene: TRBV6-5
CDR3 protein: CASSLERVRTGELFF; CDR3 length: 15; J gene: TRBJ2-2; D gene: NA; clone size: NA; V gene: TRBV7-9
CDR3 protein: CASSIFGAGGQETQYF; CDR3 length: 16; J gene: TRBJ2-5; D gene: TRBD2; clone size: NA; V gene: TRBV19
CDR3 protein: CASRPSGRAEGNEQFF; CDR3 length: 16; J gene: TRBJ2-1; D gene: TRBD2; clone size: few; V gene: TRBV3-1
CDR3 protein: CASSWVDTQYF; CDR3 length: 11; J gene: TRBJ2-3; D gene: NA; clone size: many; V gene: TRBV7-2
CDR3 protein: CASSASLVCEQFF; CDR3 length: 13; J gene: TRBJ2-1; D gene: NA; clone size: NA; V gene: TRBV21-1
CDR3 protein: CASSPDRGGNNEQFF; CDR3 length: 15; J gene: TRBJ2-1; D gene: TRBD2; clone size: NA; V gene: TRBV12-3/TRBV12-4
CDR3 protein: CSVLNRDTEAFF; CDR3 length: 12; J gene: TRBJ1-1; D gene: NA; clone size: NA; V gene: TRBV29-1